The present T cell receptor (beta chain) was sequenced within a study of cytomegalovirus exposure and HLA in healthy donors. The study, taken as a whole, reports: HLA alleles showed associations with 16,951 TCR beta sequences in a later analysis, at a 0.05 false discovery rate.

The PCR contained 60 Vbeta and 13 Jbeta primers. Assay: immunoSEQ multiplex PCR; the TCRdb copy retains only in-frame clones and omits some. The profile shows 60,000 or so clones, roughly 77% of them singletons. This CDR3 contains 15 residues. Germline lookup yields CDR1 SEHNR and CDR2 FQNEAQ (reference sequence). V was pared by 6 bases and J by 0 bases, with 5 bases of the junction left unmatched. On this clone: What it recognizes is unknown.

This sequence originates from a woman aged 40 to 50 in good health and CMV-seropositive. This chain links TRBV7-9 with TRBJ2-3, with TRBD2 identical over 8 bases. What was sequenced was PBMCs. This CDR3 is CASRPSGGSTDTQYF. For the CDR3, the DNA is TGTGCCAGCAGACCAAGCGGGGGAAGCACAGATACGCAGTATTTT. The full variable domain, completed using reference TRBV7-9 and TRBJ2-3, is DTGVSQNPRHKITKRGQNVTFRCDPISEHNRLYWYRQTLGQGPEFLTYFQNEAQLEKSRLLSDRFSAERPKGSFSTLEIQRTEQGDSAMYLCASRPSGGSTDTQYFGPGTRLTVL.